What follows describes a single TCR beta chain. This CDR3 comprises 13 residues. After removal of 7 bases from V and 10 bases from J, the junction contained 12 bases not matched to a gene. The data derive from a study of T-cell memory formation after mild COVID-19. TCRdb called the 5' RACE reads again in MiXCR, with one record for every CDR3 protein. This table holds roughly 350,000 distinct CDR3 sequences, roughly 13% found once. The sequenced sample consisted of PBMCs or a T cell subset sorted from them (not recorded which). This receptor was identified in a man aged 18 to 30 who had mild COVID-19 (a few samples of this study predate the infection). Cell type and time point are not known. The genes are TRBV12-3 or TRBV12-4 and TRBJ1-1; TRBD1 matches 7 bases. The CDR3 here is CASTSTGRVGAFF. Written as DNA, the CDR3 is TGTGCCAGCACCTCGACAGGGAGGGTTGGAGCTTTCTTT.